A selection of T cell receptor beta chains follows, all from one sample in a study of blood T cell repertoires in COVID-19. Using immunoSEQ multiplex PCR, the repertoire was profiled, and TCRdb retains in-frame clones only, with some absent. The repertoire holds about 670,000 clones, with 70% to 90% as singletons. The material sequenced was peripheral blood. The receptors come from a woman between 18 and 29 years old with acute or convalescent COVID-19. CDR3s include the opening cysteine and the closing phenylalanine or tryptophan. A D gene is named only where the DNA matches it firmly. Clone size is not always given. Where it is, it says once, few, many or a class for expanded clones.

v_call: TRBV6-5; clone_size: NA; j_call: TRBJ1-1; d_call: NA; cdr3_nt: TGTGCCAGCAGTTACTCACAGGTGAACACTGAAGCTTTCTTT; cdr3_aa: CASSYSQVNTEAFF
v_call: TRBV7-9; clone_size: NA; j_call: TRBJ2-7; d_call: TRBD1; cdr3_nt: TGTGCCAGCAGCCCAAAAAGGGACAGGGGAAACGAGCAGTACTTC; cdr3_aa: CASSPKRDRGNEQYF
v_call: TRBV5-1; clone_size: NA; j_call: TRBJ2-7; d_call: NA; cdr3_nt: TGCGCCAGCGGTCCAGGGGGGAGTTACGAGCAGTACTTC; cdr3_aa: CASGPGGSYEQYF
v_call: TRBV23-1; clone_size: NA; j_call: TRBJ2-7; d_call: TRBD2; cdr3_nt: TGCGCCGGGGGGGACGAGCAGTACTTC; cdr3_aa: CAGGDEQYF
v_call: TRBV5-1; clone_size: NA; j_call: TRBJ2-1; d_call: NA; cdr3_nt: TGCGCCAGCACTGGGGGCGGAGTTGGCTCCTACAATGAGCAGTTCTTC; cdr3_aa: CASTGGGVGSYNEQFF
v_call: TRBV4-3; clone_size: NA; j_call: TRBJ1-1; d_call: NA; cdr3_nt: TGCGCCAGCAGCCCAAGGGGATACACTGAAGCTTTCTTT; cdr3_aa: CASSPRGYTEAFF
v_call: TRBV7-6; clone_size: NA; j_call: TRBJ2-7; d_call: NA; cdr3_nt: TGTGCCCCTTCGGGGACACAAGGGCCCCCCACCTACGAGCAGTACTTC; cdr3_aa: CAPSGTQGPPTYEQYF
v_call: TRBV5-1; clone_size: NA; j_call: TRBJ1-1; d_call: TRBD1; cdr3_nt: TGCGCCAGCAGTCCCGGGACAGGGAGTGGGGAAGCTTTCTTT; cdr3_aa: CASSPGTGSGEAFF
v_call: TRBV7-2; clone_size: few; j_call: TRBJ1-5; d_call: NA; cdr3_nt: TGTGCCAGCAGCTTGGGGGGTCAGCCCCAGCATTTT; cdr3_aa: CASSLGGQPQHF
v_call: TRBV6-6; clone_size: NA; j_call: TRBJ1-5; d_call: NA; cdr3_nt: TGTGCCAGCAGTTACCTGGATAGGGGTGCGCCCCAGCATTTT; cdr3_aa: CASSYLDRGAPQHF
v_call: TRBV29-1; clone_size: NA; j_call: TRBJ1-1; d_call: TRBD1; cdr3_nt: TGCAGCGTTGTCCCCGGGACAGTGTTCGCTGAAGCTTTCTTT; cdr3_aa: CSVVPGTVFAEAFF
v_call: TRBV24-1; clone_size: NA; j_call: TRBJ1-6; d_call: NA; cdr3_nt: TGTGCCACCAGTGAACCAGGGTATAATTCACCCCTCCACTTT; cdr3_aa: CATSEPGYNSPLHF
v_call: TRBV5-5; clone_size: NA; j_call: TRBJ2-1; d_call: NA; cdr3_nt: TGTGCCAGCAGCCCATTCCCGAGAACCGGGACTCCCGGGAACAATGAGCAGTTCTTC; cdr3_aa: CASSPFPRTGTPGNNEQFF
v_call: TRBV3-1/TRBV3-2; clone_size: NA; j_call: TRBJ1-1; d_call: NA; cdr3_nt: TGTGCCAGCAGCGTCAAAGGACTGCCAATGATGAACACTGAAGCTTTCTTT; cdr3_aa: CASSVKGLPMMNTEAFF
v_call: TRBV7-8; clone_size: NA; j_call: TRBJ1-4; d_call: NA; cdr3_nt: TGTGCCAGCAGCTTATTACGGGGGAGGGAAAAACTGTTTTTT; cdr3_aa: CASSLLRGREKLFF
v_call: TRBV19; clone_size: NA; j_call: TRBJ1-2; d_call: NA; cdr3_nt: TGTGCCAGTAGTACCACCCCTGGCAAGAACTATGGCTACACCTTC; cdr3_aa: CASSTTPGKNYGYTF
v_call: TRBV6-5; clone_size: NA; j_call: TRBJ2-3; d_call: TRBD1; cdr3_nt: TGTGCCAGCAGGGTGACAGGGGGCACAGATACGCAGTATTTT; cdr3_aa: CASRVTGGTDTQYF
v_call: TRBV30; clone_size: NA; j_call: TRBJ2-7; d_call: TRBD1; cdr3_nt: TGTGCCTGGTCGGACAGGGTCGACGAGCAGTACTTC; cdr3_aa: CAWSDRVDEQYF
v_call: TRBV4-1; clone_size: NA; j_call: TRBJ1-5; d_call: NA; cdr3_nt: TGCGCCAGCAGCCGGCTAGGGGATCAGCCCCAGCATTTT; cdr3_aa: CASSRLGDQPQHF
v_call: TRBV2; clone_size: NA; j_call: TRBJ1-2; d_call: NA; cdr3_nt: TGTGCCAGCACGGGGAGGGCAGGGGTCAGAGCTAACTATGGCTACACCTTC; cdr3_aa: CASTGRAGVRANYGYTF
v_call: TRBV30; clone_size: NA; j_call: TRBJ1-2; d_call: TRBD1; cdr3_nt: TGTGCCTGGAGTGGGAGCAGGGGGCAGGGCTACACCTTC; cdr3_aa: CAWSGSRGQGYTF
v_call: TRBV19; clone_size: NA; j_call: TRBJ2-3; d_call: NA; cdr3_nt: TGTGCCACCCTAGCCGCGAACACAAATACGCAGTATTTT; cdr3_aa: CATLAANTNTQYF
v_call: TRBV28; clone_size: NA; j_call: TRBJ2-3; d_call: NA; cdr3_nt: TGTGCCAGCAGTTCTATGCCCCATACAGGGGAGGTAGATACGCAGTATTTT; cdr3_aa: CASSSMPHTGEVDTQYF
v_call: TRBV7-2; clone_size: NA; j_call: TRBJ1-1; d_call: NA; cdr3_nt: TGTGCCAGCAGCTTAGACAGCCAGAACACTGAAGCTTTCTTT; cdr3_aa: CASSLDSQNTEAFF
v_call: TRBV5-1; clone_size: NA; j_call: TRBJ2-2; d_call: NA; cdr3_nt: TGCGCCAGCAGCCAGAACACCGGGGAGCTGTTTTTT; cdr3_aa: CASSQNTGELFF
v_call: TRBV3-1/TRBV3-2; clone_size: NA; j_call: TRBJ1-5; d_call: TRBD1; cdr3_nt: TGTGCCAGCAGCCAAGACAGGCGGGACAGCCCCCTTAGCAATCAGCCCCAGCATTTT; cdr3_aa: CASSQDRRDSPLSNQPQHF
v_call: TRBV10-3; clone_size: NA; j_call: TRBJ2-4; d_call: TRBD2; cdr3_nt: TGTGCCATCGCAGGGGCTAGCGGGGGACACGACATTCAGTACTTC; cdr3_aa: CAIAGASGGHDIQYF
v_call: TRBV24-1; clone_size: few; j_call: TRBJ1-1; d_call: NA; cdr3_nt: TGTGCCACCAGTGTAAGCGGGCCCGGGAACACTGAAGCTTTCTTT; cdr3_aa: CATSVSGPGNTEAFF
v_call: TRBV7-9; clone_size: once; j_call: TRBJ1-1; d_call: NA; cdr3_nt: TGTGCCAGCAGTATGGGCGGGGGCACTGAAGCTTTCTTT; cdr3_aa: CASSMGGGTEAFF
v_call: TRBV5-1; clone_size: NA; j_call: TRBJ2-5; d_call: TRBD1; cdr3_nt: TGCGCCAGCAGCTTATACAGGGGAAGGGAGACCCAGTACTTC; cdr3_aa: CASSLYRGRETQYF
v_call: TRBV6-5; clone_size: NA; j_call: TRBJ1-2; d_call: TRBD1; cdr3_nt: TGTGCCAGCAGTAAGGGACAGGGGCATGGCTACACCTTC; cdr3_aa: CASSKGQGHGYTF
v_call: TRBV29-1; clone_size: NA; j_call: TRBJ1-1; d_call: TRBD1; cdr3_nt: TGCAGCGTTGAAACAGGGGGAACTGAAGCTTTCTTT; cdr3_aa: CSVETGGTEAFF
v_call: TRBV27; clone_size: NA; j_call: TRBJ1-1; d_call: NA; cdr3_nt: TGTGCCAGCAGCCGTCCTGGACAGATCGCTTTCTTT; cdr3_aa: CASSRPGQIAFF
v_call: TRBV27; clone_size: NA; j_call: TRBJ1-5; d_call: NA; cdr3_nt: TGTGCCAGCAGTTTATCCTCGGACAGAAATCAGCCCCAGCATTTT; cdr3_aa: CASSLSSDRNQPQHF
v_call: TRBV6-5; clone_size: NA; j_call: TRBJ1-1; d_call: NA; cdr3_nt: TGTGCCAGCAGTTACACGGTGAACACTGAAGCTTTCTTT; cdr3_aa: CASSYTVNTEAFF
v_call: TRBV4-2; clone_size: NA; j_call: TRBJ2-7; d_call: NA; cdr3_nt: TGTGCCAGCAGCGAAACGGACCTGCACGGGGATCCTCCATCCTACGAGCAGTACTTC; cdr3_aa: CASSETDLHGDPPSYEQYF
v_call: TRBV2; clone_size: NA; j_call: TRBJ1-2; d_call: NA; cdr3_nt: TGTGCCAGCAGTGAACCCCTAATTTCCTATGGCTACACCTTC; cdr3_aa: CASSEPLISYGYTF
v_call: TRBV28; clone_size: NA; j_call: TRBJ1-1; d_call: NA; cdr3_nt: TGTGCCAGCAGTTTACGTCCCAGGGAAACTGAAGCTTTCTTT; cdr3_aa: CASSLRPRETEAFF
v_call: TRBV5-5; clone_size: NA; j_call: TRBJ1-4; d_call: NA; cdr3_nt: TGTGCCAGCAGCTTGGAATTGACAGTTAATGAAAAACTGTTTTTT; cdr3_aa: CASSLELTVNEKLFF